What follows is one T cell receptor (beta chain) and its context. This record belongs to a study of OX40 agonist ivuxolimab in advanced cancers. V was pared by 6 bases and J by 4 bases, with 6 bases of the junction left unmatched. CDR1 is LNHDA and CDR2 is SQIVND in the germline V gene (reference sequence). The CDR3 runs 14 residues. TCRdb's table, derived via immunoSEQ multiplex PCR, lists solely in-frame clones and lacks some. The sample records 70,000 to 95,000 clones, roughly 91% being singletons. The starting material was CD4+ or CD8+ T cells sorted from blood, obtained in a trial of the OX40 agonist ivuxolimab. The clonotype comes from an adult with an advanced solid tumor such as melanoma, head and neck, liver or kidney cancer. This rearrangement joins TRBV19 to TRBJ2-3; TRBD1 matches at 8 bases. CDR3 sequence (DNA): TGTGCCAGTAGACGGCGCAGGGGGCCAGATACGCAGTATTTT. Its translation: CASRRRRGPDTQYF.